This TCR beta chain emerged from a study of a mutant IDH1 vaccine in newly diagnosed glioma. As to time point: week 11, during vaccination. All doses held 300 ug of mutant IDH1 20-mer peptide, with topical imiquimod. Note on this clone: The antigen is undetermined.

The protocol was immunoSEQ multiplex PCR, while the TCRdb copy is restricted to in-frame clones and leaves out a portion. The data hold 50,000 to 60,000 clones, with 90% to 95% observed a single time. This CDR3 comprises 14 residues. CDR1 and CDR2 (germline): WSHSY, SAAADI. The ends lost 10 bases at V and 5 bases at J; junction bases unmatched: 12. This sample comprised PBMCs, obtained from a glioma patient whose treatment included an IDH1 peptide vaccine. This chain joins TRBV10-2 and TRBJ2-5, with 8 bases matching TRBD2. This receptor was identified in a man aged 45-60 years with glioma. Here the CDR3 reads CATQSPAGVETQYF. In nucleotides, the CDR3 is TGCGCCACCCAATCTCCAGCGGGGGTGGAGACCCAGTACTTC.